Presented here are 25 T cell receptor beta chains from one specimen sequenced in a study of CD8 T cells in Susac syndrome. With random hexamers, reverse transcription was performed on about 0.5 to 1 ug of RNA. TCRdb analysed the immunoSEQ multiplex PCR reads with MiXCR anew, one entry per CDR3 protein. The profile shows about 150,000 distinct CDR3 sequences, roughly 94% of them singletons. The sample comprised CD8+ T cells from PBMCs. All receptors come from a human donor with multiple sclerosis.

The CDR3 DNA sequence: TGTGCCAGCAGCCCGAAGACAGGAGATAGCAATCAGCCCCAGCATTTT. It codes for CASSPKTGDSNQPQHF. The chain links TRBV12-3 or TRBV12-4 to TRBJ1-5, with D maybe TRBD1 (6 bases). This CDR3 comprises 16 residues. V was trimmed by 6 bases and J by 0 bases, leaving 15 bases between them.

The V gene is TRBV2, the J gene TRBJ2-5; TRBD2 might be the D (6 bases). Germline V gene lookup returns CDR1 SNHLY and CDR2 FYNNEI. Trimming took 7 bases from V and 5 from J, leaving 8 bases between them. The CDR3 has 11 amino acids. CDR3 nucleotide sequence: TGTGCCAGCACGGGGAGGGAGACCCAGTACTTC. Its protein is CASTGRETQYF.

This chain links TRBV15 with TRBJ2-7; TRBD2 aligns across 10 bases. V shed 4 bases and J 6 bases; nucleotides not matched to a gene: 6. The CDR3 sequence is 14 residues long. Germline CDR1 LNHNV, CDR2 YYDKDF (reference sequence). The CDR3 loop is CATSITSGISEQYF. CDR3 coding DNA: TGTGCCACCAGCATAACTAGCGGGATCTCCGAGCAGTACTTC.

The chain carries TRBV7-9 and TRBJ1-6, with 8 bases aligning to TRBD1. With V trimmed by 1 base and J by 8 bases, 7 bases remained unmatched. CDR1 is SEHNR and CDR2 is FQNEAQ in the germline V gene (reference sequence). The CDR3 runs 16 residues. CDR3 nucleotide sequence: TGTGCCAGCAGCTTAGGCCGGGACAGGCGGGATTCACCCCTCCACTTT. It yields the protein CASSLGRDRRDSPLHF.

This chain joins TRBV27 and TRBJ2-7, with a weak D call TRBD1 (5 bases). Germline assignment: CDR1 MNHEY and CDR2 SMNVEV (reference sequence). This CDR3 is built from 13 residues. The germline V and J ends were trimmed by 5 bases and 2 bases, with 10 bases remaining between them. The CDR3 DNA reads TGTGCCAGCAGTACCAGGGTCCCCTACGAGCAGTACTTC. This sequence encodes CASSTRVPYEQYF.

The chain joins TRBV29-1 to TRBJ2-3, with TRBD2 matching over 10 bases. Trimming at V came to 1 base and at J to 2 bases, leaving 6 bases not matched to a gene. There are 16 residues in the CDR3. Per the germline V gene, CDR1 is SQVTM and CDR2 is ANQGSEA. In DNA, the CDR3 is TGCAGCGTTGAAGGCCCTAGCGGGGGTTTCACAGATACGCAGTATTTT. Its translation: CSVEGPSGGFTDTQYF.

The gene calls are TRBV2 and TRBJ2-1, with D maybe TRBD1 (6 bases). Deletions cut 6 bases from V and 0 bases from J, with 15 bases between. Germline assignment: CDR1 SNHLY and CDR2 FYNNEI. CDR3 length: 16 amino acids. CDR3 in DNA: TGTGCCAGCAGCCTGAAGGGACAAAGCTCCTACAATGAGCAGTTCTTC. Its translation: CASSLKGQSSYNEQFF.

The V and J genes are TRBV6-2 or TRBV6-3 and TRBJ2-1; D unclear. CDR3 length: 16 amino acids. The ends were cut back, 6 bases at V and 7 bases at J, with 22 bases in the middle. Germline assignment: CDR1 MNHEY and CDR2 SVGEGT. CDR3 region: CASSSPGNMNKNEQFF. The CDR3, as DNA: TGTGCCAGCAGCTCACCGGGCAACATGAACAAAAATGAGCAGTTCTTC.

The rearrangement uses TRBV27 and TRBJ1-1; 8 bases are a match to TRBD1. This CDR3 comprises 15 residues. Germline CDR1 MNHEY, CDR2 SMNVEV (reference sequence). V shed 2 bases and J 5 bases; nucleotides not matched to a gene: 7. CDR3 loop: CASSLRGTGGTEAFF. DNA for the CDR3: TGTGCCAGCAGTTTAAGGGGTACAGGGGGAACTGAAGCTTTCTTT.

The chain combines TRBV28 with TRBJ2-5; D is undetermined. CDR1 and CDR2 from the germline V gene are MDHEN and SYDVKM. CDR3 length: 12 amino acids. V gave up 10 bases and J gave up 2 bases, with 11 bases separating them. DNA of the CDR3: TGTGCCACCGAGACGGATCAAGAGACCCAGTACTTC. Its protein product is CATETDQETQYF.

The chain couples TRBV24-1 to TRBJ1-2; TRBD1 aligns across 9 bases. Looked up from germline, CDR1 is KGHDR and CDR2 is SFDVKD. The V and J ends lost 7 bases and 4 bases, in that order; junction bases with no gene match: 6. CDR3 size: 14 residues. CDR3 sequence (DNA): TGTGCCACCAGAAGGGACAGGGCGAGCTATGGCTACACCTTC. This translates into CATRRDRASYGYTF.

Only one count was recorded for this clonotype. The J gene is TRBJ1-2, the V gene TRBV29-1; 7 bases line up with TRBD1. The CDR3 is 15 residues long. The germline V gene has CDR1 SQVTM and CDR2 ANQGSEA. V was pared by 7 bases and J by 4 bases, with 15 bases of the junction left unmatched. Here the CDR3 DNA reads TGCAGCGGCCGAACGACAGGGACTAGCGGCTATGGCTACACCTTC. Translated: CSGRTTGTSGYGYTF.

The gene calls are TRBV27 and TRBJ1-1; 12 nucleotides align to TRBD1. CDR1 is MNHEY, CDR2 SMNVEV, per germline (reference sequence). J gave up 5 bases and V 1 base, and 2 bases lay outside the gene matches. This CDR3 is 15 amino acids long. Here the CDR3 reads CASSLWGQGATEAFF. CDR3 bases: TGTGCCAGCAGTTTATGGGGACAGGGGGCGACTGAAGCTTTCTTT.

The chain joins TRBV30 to TRBJ1-3; D is unresolved. The germline V gene has CDR1 GTSNPN and CDR2 SVGIG (reference sequence). The CDR3 extends over 11 amino acids. The V end was cut by 3 bases, the J end by 9 bases, with 9 bases between. In DNA form, the CDR3 reads TGTGCCTGGAGGTCTGGTACCACCATATATTTT. Its protein product is CAWRSGTTIYF.

The chain uses TRBV12-3 or TRBV12-4 and TRBJ2-5; 7 bases fit TRBD2. The CDR3 consists of 15 residues. Trimming took 2 bases from V and 5 from J; bases not matched to a gene: 8. This CDR3 reads CASSLLAGRRETQYF. The CDR3 bases are TGTGCCAGCAGTTTATTAGCGGGCCGGCGGGAGACCCAGTACTTC.

This clonotype was observed a handful of times. The chain has TRBV27 and TRBJ2-7; D possibly corresponds to TRBD1 (5 bases). This CDR3 has 13 residues. Trimming stripped 5 bases from V and 3 bases from J, with 11 bases between. Germline V gives CDR1 MNHEY, CDR2 SMNVEV (reference sequence). The CDR3 reads CASSLDRNYEQYF. In nucleotides, the CDR3 is TGTGCCAGCAGTCTTGACAGAAACTACGAGCAGTACTTC.

The rearrangement joins TRBV29-1 to TRBJ2-7, with D possibly being TRBD2 (5 bases). Trimming took off 6 bases at V and 4 bases at J, with 19 bases between the two ends. Germline V CDR1 and CDR2: SQVTM, ANQGSEA. The CDR3 is made up of 14 amino acids. In nucleotides, the CDR3 is TGCAGCGTAGCGGCATTAGAAGGCGGATACGAGCAGTACTTC. This encodes CSVAALEGGYEQYF.

This sequence joins TRBV14 and TRBJ1-6; 7 nucleotides agree with TRBD1. Germline V gene lookup returns CDR1 SGHDN and CDR2 FVKESK. V lost 0 bases, J lost 10 bases, and 6 bases stayed unmatched. The CDR3 is 15 amino acids. The CDR3: CASSQDWAGGSPLHF. CDR3 DNA sequence: TGTGCCAGCAGCCAAGATTGGGCAGGGGGATCACCCCTCCACTTT.

The rearrangement joins TRBV2 to TRBJ2-5, with TRBD2 identical over 9 bases. This CDR3 contains 16 residues. Germline V lookup: CDR1 SNHLY, CDR2 FYNNEI. Trimming took 0 bases from V and 5 from J; bases not matched to a gene: 7. The CDR3 bases are TGTGCCAGCAGTGAAGCTGGGGCGGGGGGGCAGGAGACCCAGTACTTC. Protein sequence: CASSEAGAGGQETQYF.

V gene TRBV20-1 combines with J gene TRBJ1-2; unclear D gene. The CDR3 has 16 amino acids. V lost 1 base and J 0 bases, leaving 15 bases between the germline ends. CDR1 and CDR2 from the germline V gene are DFQATT and SNEGSKA (reference sequence). In nucleotides, the CDR3 is TGCAGTGCTAGAGTCCCAGAGTACTCAGCTAACTATGGCTACACCTTC. Protein sequence: CSARVPEYSANYGYTF.

The chain has TRBV29-1 and TRBJ1-2; D call uncertain. V lost 5 bases and J 5 bases, leaving 9 bases between the germline ends. CDR1 and CDR2 (germline): SQVTM, ANQGSEA. The CDR3 sequence is 11 residues long. The CDR3 sequence is CSVPETYGYTF. The CDR3 coding sequence is TGCAGCGTTCCAGAGACTTATGGCTACACCTTC.

The DNA for the CDR3 is TGTGCCAGCAGTTACTCGACTAGCGCCTACGAGCAGTACTTC. Protein: CASSYSTSAYEQYF. The genes are TRBV6-2 or TRBV6-3 and TRBJ2-7, with 8 positions matching TRBD2. Germline V gene lookup returns CDR1 MNHEY and CDR2 SVGEGT. V lost 0 bases and J lost 2; bases outside the gene matches: 0. CDR3 length: 14 residues.

The chain couples TRBV7-9 to TRBJ1-5; D perhaps matches TRBD1 (5 bases). The V end was cut by 5 bases, the J end by 1 base, with 15 bases between. Germline CDR1 SEHNR, CDR2 FQNEAQ (reference sequence). The CDR3 is 16 residues long. This chain's CDR3 is CASSPGPLGSNQPQHF. Written as DNA, the CDR3 is TGTGCCAGCAGCCCGGGACCGTTGGGGAGCAATCAGCCCCAGCATTTT.

The V and J genes are TRBV29-1 and TRBJ1-2; no firm D call. The CDR3 has 15 amino acids. Per the germline V gene, CDR1 is SQVTM and CDR2 is ANQGSEA. Between the trimmed V and J ends, which lost 5 bases and 0 bases, there was a span of 16 bases. The CDR3 protein is CSVPAKVESNYGYTF. Written as DNA, the CDR3 is TGCAGCGTTCCCGCCAAAGTCGAGTCTAACTATGGCTACACCTTC.

The chain employs TRBV20-1 and TRBJ1-3; tentative D call: TRBD1 (5 bases). From germline, CDR1 is DFQATT and CDR2 SNEGSKA (reference sequence). Trimming pared 3 bases from V and 4 bases from J, leaving 16 bases between. The CDR3 is 15 residues long. Here the CDR3 reads CSARPLDTFGNTIYF. CDR3 nucleotides: TGCAGTGCTAGGCCCCTGGACACATTCGGAAACACCATATATTTT.